This is a list of T cell receptor beta chains from one sample in a study of OX40 agonist ivuxolimab in advanced cancers. Some clones are missing from TCRdb's copy, which holds only in-frame ones; the method was immunoSEQ multiplex PCR. Here the sample spans about 41,000 clones, approximately 89% being singletons. Sequenced here: CD4+ or CD8+ T cells sorted from blood, sampled in a trial of the OX40 agonist ivuxolimab. The receptors stem from an adult with an advanced solid tumor such as melanoma, head and neck, liver or kidney cancer. Both conserved end residues are trimmed from each CDR3. Fields, in order: V gene, clone size, J gene, CDR3 protein. Size tells how often a clone was seen (once, few, many) or the class of an expanded clone, and some rows leave it out.

>TRBV2|once|TRBJ1-1
ASSTGMNTEAF
>TRBV2|.|TRBJ1-2
ASHEGGYT
>TRBV11-3|.|TRBJ1-4
ASSSPLGNEKLF
>TRBV7-9|.|TRBJ2-6
ASSLPGLSSGANVPT
>TRBV6-5|.|TRBJ1-3
ASSYSWGLGNTIY
>TRBV7-6|.|TRBJ2-3
ASSTLPGGDTQY
>TRBV4-2|.|TRBJ2-7
ASSQDGTSGSYYEQY
>TRBV5-6|.|TRBJ2-3
ASSATKRTTDTQY
>TRBV19|.|TRBJ2-1
ASSIDGRLAGDFWFGSYNEQF
>TRBV6-5|.|TRBJ1-1
ASSRGTEAF
>TRBV2|.|TRBJ1-1
ASSVDRGNTEAF
>TRBV4-2|once|TRBJ2-4
ASSRTSGLAKNIQY
>TRBV11-3|.|TRBJ2-1
ASSFNSQGGNEQF
>TRBV6-6|.|TRBJ1-1
ASSKPGQGRTEAF
>TRBV28|.|TRBJ2-7
ASSSSGTSSDEQY
>TRBV5-6|.|TRBJ2-6
ASMDFNSQSRANVLT
>TRBV7-6|once|TRBJ2-3
ASSLARLAGMRDTQY
>TRBV18|.|TRBJ2-7
ASSPLERASYEQY
>TRBV6-5|.|TRBJ2-7
ASSYSIGTYEQY
>TRBV21-1|.|TRBJ2-1
ASSKVLAPRSSYNEQF
>TRBV14|.|TRBJ1-3
ASTGISGNTIY
>TRBV29-1|large|TRBJ1-2
SVDQNGYT
>TRBV5-4|.|TRBJ1-2
ASSQAPTGVFGYT
>TRBV19|.|TRBJ2-7
ASRSLGTPAGEQY
>TRBV11-3|.|TRBJ2-3
ASSGLLSTDTQY
>TRBV11-3|.|TRBJ2-1
ASSFLALSYNEQF
>TRBV2|.|TRBJ2-1
ASQYGRDNEQF
>TRBV18|.|TRBJ2-5
ASSPGTQETQY
>TRBV11-2|.|TRBJ1-6
ASTGGAVTSPLH
>TRBV11-3|once|TRBJ2-6
ASSLAGTELQPGANVLT
>TRBV15|few|TRBJ1-5
ATSLSNQPQH
>TRBV19|.|TRBJ1-2
ASSPLRGSGYT
>TRBV28|once|TRBJ2-7
ATITLNSYEQY
>TRBV11-3|once|TRBJ2-1
ASSTDWDREHEQF
>TRBV12-5|few|TRBJ2-3
ASGLTGTTDTQY
>TRBV19|once|TRBJ1-1
ASSIIPSQGANTEAF